The T cell receptor (beta chain) described here comes from a study of T cells after yellow fever vaccination. Study-level findings and limits: The appearance of a small share of clonotypes in both CD4 and CD8 compartments was observed. Boosting was followed by the reappearance of most primary-vaccination clones (roughly 95% CD4, about 88% CD8).

V dropped 10 bases and J dropped 0 bases, with 11 bases sitting between them. CDR1 MNHEY and CDR2 SVGEGT come from the germline V gene. This CDR3 contains 13 residues. This clonotype has only a few counts. Its antigen is as yet unknown. TCRdb recomputed calls from the 5' RACE reads with MiXCR, one row per CDR3 protein. The sample contains about 240,000 distinct CDR3 sequences, 6.9% of which appear only once. This chain connects TRBV6-2 or TRBV6-3 to TRBJ2-3, with D perhaps TRBD1 or TRBD2 (5 bases each). The sequences come from CD4+ T cells sorted from PBMCs, collected 15 days after the yellow fever booster vaccination. The receptor was derived from a man younger than 40 who received the YFV17D yellow fever vaccine. The CDR3 protein is CATNRDSTDTQYF. DNA of the CDR3: TGTGCCACTAACCGGGACAGCACAGATACGCAGTATTTT.